This T cell receptor beta chain was captured in a study of CD8 T cells in Susac syndrome. The V gene's germline CDR1 is DFQATT and CDR2 SNEGSKA (reference sequence). The CDR3 has 13 amino acids. The V and J ends lost 5 bases and 6 bases respectively, with 15 bases between them. Random hexamers primed reverse transcription of about 0.5 to 1 ug RNA. The TCR beta CDR3 was amplified by immunoSEQ multiplex PCR across 54 Vbeta, 13 Jbeta. MiXCR, applied by TCRdb to the immunoSEQ multiplex PCR reads, yields one record per CDR3 protein. The table has 150,000 or so distinct CDR3 sequences, 95% seen once. Material for sequencing was CD4+ T cells from PBMCs. The chain links TRBV20-1 to TRBJ2-3; D gene unclear. The source is a human donor with Susac syndrome. CDR3: CSAFRPPRDTQYF. The DNA for the CDR3 is TGCAGTGCTTTTAGACCACCTCGGGATACGCAGTATTTT.